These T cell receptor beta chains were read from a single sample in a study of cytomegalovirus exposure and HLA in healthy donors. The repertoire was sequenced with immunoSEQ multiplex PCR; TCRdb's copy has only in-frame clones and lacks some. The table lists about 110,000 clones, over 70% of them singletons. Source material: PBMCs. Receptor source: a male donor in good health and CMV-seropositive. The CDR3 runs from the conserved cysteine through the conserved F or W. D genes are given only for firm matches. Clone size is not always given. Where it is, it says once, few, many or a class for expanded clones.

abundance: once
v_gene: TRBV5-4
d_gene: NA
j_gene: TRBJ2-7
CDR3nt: TGTGCCAGCAGCTCTCGACGGAGCTCCTACGAGCAGTACTTC
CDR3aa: CASSSRRSSYEQYF

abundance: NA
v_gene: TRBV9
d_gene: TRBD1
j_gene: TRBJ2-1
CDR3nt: TGTGCCAGCAGCGTTTATCACAGGGGGTGGACGAATGAGCAGTTCTTC
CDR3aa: CASSVYHRGWTNEQFF

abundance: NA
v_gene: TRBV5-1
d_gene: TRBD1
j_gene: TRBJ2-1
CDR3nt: TGCGCCAGCAGCCCAGGACAGGGGTCCTACAATGAGCAGTTCTTC
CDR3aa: CASSPGQGSYNEQFF

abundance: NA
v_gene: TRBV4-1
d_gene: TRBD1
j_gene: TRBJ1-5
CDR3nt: TGCGCCAGCAGCCAAGGGGACAGCAGTAATCAGCCCCAGCATTTT
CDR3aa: CASSQGDSSNQPQHF

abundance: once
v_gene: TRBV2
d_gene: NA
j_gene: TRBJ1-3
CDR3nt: TGTGCCAGCAGTGTGGGGAGATCCGGAAACACCATATATTTT
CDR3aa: CASSVGRSGNTIYF

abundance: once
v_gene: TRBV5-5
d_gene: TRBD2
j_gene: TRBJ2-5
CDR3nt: TGTGCCAGCAGCGGGGGGGGATCTCAAGAGACCCAGTACTTC
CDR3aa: CASSGGGSQETQYF

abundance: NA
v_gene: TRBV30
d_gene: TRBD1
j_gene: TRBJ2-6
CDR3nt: TGTGCCTGGAGTTTAAGGGACAGCTCTGGGGCCAACGTCCTGACTTTC
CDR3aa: CAWSLRDSSGANVLTF

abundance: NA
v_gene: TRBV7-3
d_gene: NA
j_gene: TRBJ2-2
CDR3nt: TGTGCCAGCAGCTTAAGTCCTGAGCCCGGGGAGCTGTTTTTT
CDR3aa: CASSLSPEPGELFF

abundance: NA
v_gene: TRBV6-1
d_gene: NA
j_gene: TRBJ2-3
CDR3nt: TGTGCCATACTAGCAGACGGCACAGATACGCAGTATTTT
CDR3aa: CAILADGTDTQYF

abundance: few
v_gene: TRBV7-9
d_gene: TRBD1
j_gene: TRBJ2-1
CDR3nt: TGTGCCAGCAGCCTCCGGCCGGGACAGCCCTACAATGAGCAGTTCTTC
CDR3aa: CASSLRPGQPYNEQFF

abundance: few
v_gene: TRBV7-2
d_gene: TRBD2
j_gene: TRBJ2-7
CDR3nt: TGTGCCAGCAGCTTAGCGGGAGGGTTCGAGCAGTACTTC
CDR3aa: CASSLAGGFEQYF

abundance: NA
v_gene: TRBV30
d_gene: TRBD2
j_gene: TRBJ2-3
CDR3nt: TGTGCCTGGAGTCTCCCCGCGCGGGGGGCAGGAGATACGCAGTATTTT
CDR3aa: CAWSLPARGAGDTQYF

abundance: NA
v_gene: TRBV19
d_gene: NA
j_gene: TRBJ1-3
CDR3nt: TGTGCCAGTAGTACGATAGCTCCTGGAAACACCATATATTTT
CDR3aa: CASSTIAPGNTIYF

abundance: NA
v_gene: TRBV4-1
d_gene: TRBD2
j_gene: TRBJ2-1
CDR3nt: TGCGCCAGCAGCGAGACTAGCGGGGGGGCCCTCTTTTGGAATGAGCAGTTCTTC
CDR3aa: CASSETSGGALFWNEQFF

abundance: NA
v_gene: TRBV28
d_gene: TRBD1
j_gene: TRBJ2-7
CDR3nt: TGTGCCAGCAGTGGCTTGGGGACAGCCTCCTACGAGCAGTACTTC
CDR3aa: CASSGLGTASYEQYF

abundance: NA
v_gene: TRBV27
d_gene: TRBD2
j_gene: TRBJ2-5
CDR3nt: TGTGCCAGCAGTTCATTAGCGGGAGCCCAAGAGACCCAGTACTTC
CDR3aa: CASSSLAGAQETQYF

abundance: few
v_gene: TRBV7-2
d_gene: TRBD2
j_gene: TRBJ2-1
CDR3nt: TGTGCCAGCAGCTTAAATAGCGGGAGTTCCTACAATGAGCAGTTCTTC
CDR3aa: CASSLNSGSSYNEQFF

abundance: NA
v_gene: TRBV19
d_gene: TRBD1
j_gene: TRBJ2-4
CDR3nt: TGTGCCAGTAGTATAGTGGGGACAGGGAAGAACATTCAGTACTTC
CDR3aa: CASSIVGTGKNIQYF

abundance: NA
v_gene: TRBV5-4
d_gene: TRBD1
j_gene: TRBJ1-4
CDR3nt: TGTGCCAGCAGCTTGACAGGGGGGAATGAAAAACTGTTTTTT
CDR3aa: CASSLTGGNEKLFF

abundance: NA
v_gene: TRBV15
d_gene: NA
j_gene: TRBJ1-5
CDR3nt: TGTGCCACCAGCAGAGATGGTCGGGTTGGTCAGCCCCAGCATTTT
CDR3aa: CATSRDGRVGQPQHF

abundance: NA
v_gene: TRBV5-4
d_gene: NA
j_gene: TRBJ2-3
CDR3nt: TGTGCCAGCACCGGCGGGGTCAGAGATACGCAGTATTTT
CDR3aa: CASTGGVRDTQYF

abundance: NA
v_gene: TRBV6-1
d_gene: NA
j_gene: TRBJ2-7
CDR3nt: TGTGCCAGCAGTCGGGAGCGGACCAGCTCCTACGAGCAGTACTTC
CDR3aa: CASSRERTSSYEQYF

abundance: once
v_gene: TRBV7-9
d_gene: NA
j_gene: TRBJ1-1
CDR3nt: TGTGCCAGCAGCTTCGTCTCAGTCCTGAACACTGAAGCTTTCTTT
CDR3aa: CASSFVSVLNTEAFF

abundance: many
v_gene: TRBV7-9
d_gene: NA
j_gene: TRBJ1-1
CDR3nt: TGTGCCAGCAGCCTGGACATGAACACTGAAGCTTTCTTT
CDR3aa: CASSLDMNTEAFF

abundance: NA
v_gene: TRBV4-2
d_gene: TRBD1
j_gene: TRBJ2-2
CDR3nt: TGTGCCAGCAGCTCAACCGGGACAGGCTTCACCGGGGAGCTGTTTTTT
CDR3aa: CASSSTGTGFTGELFF